One T cell receptor (beta chain) is described in this entry. The sample belongs to a study of blood T cell repertoires in COVID-19. Study at large: Donors in the United States, Italy and Spain gave samples during acute or convalescent COVID-19. PBMCs, B-cell-depleted T cells, or T cells were the source of the cDNA or gDNA that made up the material.

The protocol was immunoSEQ multiplex PCR, while the TCRdb copy is restricted to in-frame clones and leaves out a portion. The data show approximately 140,000 clones, with approximately 91% seen just once and about 10% held by the top ten. CDR1 is LNHDA, CDR2 SQIVND, per germline (reference sequence). The J segment lost 2 bases and the V segment lost 5 bases, leaving 2 bases of the junction unmatched. This CDR3 region has 14 residues. V and J are TRBV19 and TRBJ2-7; 11 positions agree with TRBD1. The sequenced sample consisted of peripheral blood. This clonotype was obtained from a man aged 45-60 years with active or convalescent COVID-19. The CDR3, as DNA: TGTGCCAGTAGTTGGACAGGGGGCGCCTACGAGCAGTACTTC. Translating gives CASSWTGGAYEQYF.